This record covers a single T cell receptor beta chain. The sample belongs to a study of shared clonotypes between healthy human individuals. The CDR3 totals 15 residues. Trimming stripped 5 bases from V and 4 bases from J, with 15 bases between. Germline assignment: CDR1 SNHLY and CDR2 FYNNEI. TCRdb's copy holds only in-frame clones and misses some; the assay was immunoSEQ multiplex PCR. The sample lists about 990,000 clones; around 82% were seen once. This chain connects TRBV2 to TRBJ2-1; no definite D call. The sample consisted of memory CD4+ T cells from PBMCs. Regarding subset: CD45RA-negative fraction. The clonotype originates from a man between 18 and 35 years old in good health. Some clones in this sample may be carry-over from other donors' samples. Here the CDR3 DNA reads TGTGCCAGCAGTCAAGAACAGACAATATACAATGAGCAGTTCTTC. This gives the protein CASSQEQTIYNEQFF.